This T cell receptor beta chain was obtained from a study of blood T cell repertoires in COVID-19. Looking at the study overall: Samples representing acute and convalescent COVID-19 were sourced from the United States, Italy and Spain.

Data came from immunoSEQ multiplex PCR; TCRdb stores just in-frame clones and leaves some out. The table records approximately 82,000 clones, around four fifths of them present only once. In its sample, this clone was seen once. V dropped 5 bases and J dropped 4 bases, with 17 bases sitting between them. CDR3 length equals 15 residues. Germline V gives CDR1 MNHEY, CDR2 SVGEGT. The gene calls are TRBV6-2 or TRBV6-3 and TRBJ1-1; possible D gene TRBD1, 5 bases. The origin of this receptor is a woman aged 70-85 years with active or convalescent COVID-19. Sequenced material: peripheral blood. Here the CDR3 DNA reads TGTGCCAGCAGTCTTACTCTCGGGGGGGGCACTGAAGCTTTCTTT. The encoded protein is CASSLTLGGGTEAFF.